The clone carrying this T cell receptor beta chain has just one count. The sample belongs to a study of blood T cell repertoires in COVID-19. Study as a whole: Whether acute or convalescent, the COVID-19 samples came from the United States, Italy and Spain. From T cells, B-cell-depleted T cells, or PBMCs came the material, which was cDNA or gDNA.

The authors' processing: How many nucleated cells were present was estimated from reference gene primer amplification. The protocol was immunoSEQ multiplex PCR, while the TCRdb copy is restricted to in-frame clones and leaves out a portion. V and J calls and clone size come straight from that table; D and trimming were deduced from the DNA. Here the sample spans over 100,000 clones, approximately 90% being singletons. This CDR3 contains 11 residues. Between the trimmed V and J ends, which lost 3 bases and 9 bases, there was a span of 10 bases. Germline V lookup: CDR1 SGHDT, CDR2 YYEEEE. The chain employs TRBV5-6 and TRBJ2-7, with D tentatively TRBD2 (6 bases). The TCR comes from a human donor in a cohort sampled during active COVID-19. Sequencing was performed on peripheral blood. Written as DNA, the CDR3 is TGTGCCAGCAGCTGGGGGGACCGGCAGTACTTC. Translating gives CASSWGDRQYF.